Listed below are T cell receptor beta chains from one sample, sequenced in a study of shared clonotypes between healthy human individuals. Repertoires were generated with immunoSEQ multiplex PCR, while TCRdb's copy carries only in-frame clones and drops some. This table has 450,000 to 700,000 clones, nearly 97% appearing once. The sample taken for sequencing was naive CD8+ T cells sorted from blood. The receptors originated from a woman in her thirties in good health. Each CDR3 is given with its conserved first and last residue. Each record gives: J gene, V gene, D gene, clone size, CDR3 protein, CDR3 DNA. The D gene is left open where the match is weak. Clone size is stated in some rows and not others, as once, few, many or a class when expanded.

TRBJ2-5 | TRBV11-2 | TRBD2 | - | CASSLEGLEGSQETQYF | TGTGCCAGCAGCTTAGAGGGACTAGAGGGTTCCCAAGAGACCCAGTACTTC
TRBJ1-3 | TRBV5-1 | - | - | CASSLAGGNTIYF | TGCGCCAGCAGCTTGGCGGGAGGAAACACCATATATTTT
TRBJ2-7 | TRBV7-9 | - | - | CASSTTRAYEQYF | TGTGCCAGCAGCACGACGCGGGCCTACGAGCAGTACTTC
TRBJ2-7 | TRBV6-1 | - | - | CASGGVAYEQYF | TGTGCCAGCGGCGGGGTCGCCTACGAGCAGTACTTC
TRBJ2-3 | TRBV15 | - | - | CATSREGGRGDTDTQYF | TGTGCCACCAGCAGAGAAGGGGGCAGGGGGGATACAGATACGCAGTATTTT
TRBJ1-1 | TRBV6-5 | - | - | CASSYLPGDINTEAFF | TGTGCCAGCAGTTATCTTCCCGGGGACATCAACACTGAAGCTTTCTTT
TRBJ1-2 | TRBV6-5 | - | - | CASSYSVNYGYTF | TGTGCCAGCAGTTACTCTGTGAACTATGGCTACACCTTC
TRBJ1-1 | TRBV30 | - | few | CAWSVPGFKVNTEAFF | TGTGCCTGGAGTGTACCGGGGTTTAAGGTGAACACTGAAGCTTTCTTT
TRBJ2-1 | TRBV28 | - | - | CAISRELYNEQFF | TGTGCCATCTCCAGGGAACTCTACAATGAGCAGTTCTTC
TRBJ2-1 | TRBV7-8 | - | once | CASRRDGRSSYNEQFF | TGTGCCAGCAGGAGGGACGGTAGGAGCTCCTACAATGAGCAGTTCTTC
TRBJ2-1 | TRBV18 | TRBD2 | - | CASSPTSGRAPSYNEQFF | TGTGCCAGCTCCCCGACTAGCGGGAGAGCCCCCTCCTACAATGAGCAGTTCTTC
TRBJ1-4 | TRBV25-1 | TRBD1 | - | CASSEGLWDSATNEKLFF | TGTGCCAGCAGTGAAGGGCTGTGGGACAGTGCAACTAATGAAAAACTGTTTTTT
TRBJ2-5 | TRBV30 | TRBD1 | - | CAWSVPYGADRGGIQETQYF | TGTGCCTGGAGTGTACCATACGGGGCCGACAGGGGGGGAATCCAAGAGACCCAGTACTTC
TRBJ2-1 | TRBV5-4 | - | - | CASSNANEQFF | TGTGCCAGCTCGAACGCCAATGAGCAGTTCTTC
TRBJ2-7 | TRBV7-6 | TRBD1 | - | CASSPTLGQSYEQYF | TGTGCCAGCAGCCCCACTCTGGGACAGTCCTACGAGCAGTACTTC
TRBJ2-1 | TRBV27 | TRBD2 | - | CASSLGLAGLNEQFF | TGTGCCAGCAGCCTGGGACTAGCGGGACTCAATGAGCAGTTCTTC
TRBJ1-1 | TRBV7-3 | - | - | CASGAGSGTEAFF | TGTGCCAGCGGAGCAGGGTCGGGCACTGAAGCTTTCTTT
TRBJ2-3 | TRBV6-1 | TRBD2 | - | CASSEWGSGGGDTQYF | TGTGCCAGCAGTGAATGGGGATCAGGCGGGGGAGATACGCAGTATTTT
TRBJ2-5 | TRBV29-1 | - | - | CSVEQGAITSGPETQYF | TGCAGCGTTGAACAGGGGGCGATCACTAGCGGGCCAGAGACCCAGTACTTC
TRBJ1-1 | TRBV19 | TRBD1 | - | CASSIPTGDPNTEAFF | TGTGCCAGTAGTATACCGACAGGGGATCCGAACACTGAAGCTTTCTTT
TRBJ1-5 | TRBV5-8 | TRBD1 | once | CASSLVWTGETGNQPQHF | TGTGCCAGCAGCTTGGTCTGGACAGGGGAAACTGGCAATCAGCCCCAGCATTTT
TRBJ2-7 | TRBV5-4 | - | few | CASSLGGSPYEQYF | TGTGCCAGCAGCTTGGGAGGGTCCCCCTACGAGCAGTACTTC
TRBJ2-1 | TRBV7-9 | - | - | CASSPTEVERYQFF | TGTGCCAGCAGCCCCACCGAGGTGGAGCGTTATCAGTTCTTC
TRBJ1-1 | TRBV28 | TRBD1 | - | CASSTTGVTEAFF | TGTGCCAGCAGCACGACAGGGGTGACTGAAGCTTTCTTT
TRBJ2-7 | TRBV5-8 | TRBD2 | - | CASSLAAGGTYEQYF | TGTGCCAGCAGCTTGGCCGCGGGGGGGACCTACGAGCAGTACTTC
TRBJ2-3 | TRBV27 | TRBD1 | - | CASKQGATTDTQYF | TGTGCCAGCAAACAGGGGGCGACCACAGATACGCAGTATTTT
TRBJ2-2 | TRBV27 | - | - | CASSSIGGAKTGELFF | TGTGCCAGCAGTAGCATTGGGGGGGCTAAAACCGGGGAGCTGTTTTTT
TRBJ1-2 | TRBV5-6 | - | - | CASSLGRGPYGYTF | TGTGCCAGCAGCTTGGGTAGGGGCCCCTATGGCTACACCTTC
TRBJ2-7 | TRBV4-1 | - | - | CASSQDEASVYEQYF | TGCGCCAGCAGCCAAGATGAGGCTAGCGTTTACGAGCAGTACTTC
TRBJ1-5 | TRBV21-1 | - | - | CASSRPDRLERWQPQHF | TGTGCCAGCAGCAGACCAGACAGACTGGAAAGATGGCAGCCCCAGCATTTT
TRBJ2-1 | TRBV29-1 | TRBD2 | - | CSVEVLAGGMGEQFF | TGCAGCGTTGAGGTACTAGCGGGAGGTATGGGTGAGCAGTTCTTC
TRBJ2-7 | TRBV19 | - | - | CASSVGLSYEQYF | TGTGCCAGTAGTGTGGGACTCAGCTACGAGCAGTACTTC
TRBJ2-3 | TRBV5-4 | TRBD2 | - | CASSLVTSGRYTQYF | TGTGCCAGCAGCTTGGTGACTAGCGGGAGATATACGCAGTATTTT
TRBJ2-7 | TRBV7-8 | - | - | CASSLLTYEQYF | TGTGCCAGCAGCCTTTTGACCTACGAGCAGTACTTC
TRBJ2-3 | TRBV2 | - | once | CASRRGGGGSTDTQYF | TGTGCCAGCAGGAGAGGAGGGGGGGGAAGCACAGATACGCAGTATTTT
TRBJ2-2 | TRBV5-1 | - | - | CASSVYHPTGELFF | TGCGCCAGCAGCGTTTACCACCCGACTGGGGAGCTGTTTTTT
TRBJ1-3 | TRBV27 | TRBD1 | once | CASSLRQGDTIYF | TGTGCCAGCAGTCTCCGACAGGGTGACACCATATATTTT
TRBJ2-5 | TRBV7-7 | TRBD2 | - | CASSGSAGVYQETQYF | TGTGCCAGCAGCGGATCAGCGGGAGTCTACCAAGAGACCCAGTACTTC